This is a list of T cell receptor beta chains from one sample in a study of vaccination and CD4 T cells after COVID-19. For these TCRs, the target antigens are not known. One entry per CDR3 protein results from TCRdb running MiXCR on the PCR reads. This table has roughly 19,000 distinct CDR3 sequences, around 40% appearing once. The material sequenced was CD4+ T cells from blood, cultured in vitro, taken about 7 months after SARS-CoV-2 vaccination. Receptors originate from a human donor who had recovered from COVID-19. The CDR3 runs from the conserved cysteine through the conserved F or W. A D gene is named only where the DNA matches it firmly. Expanded clones are given a class, and other clones once, few, many or no size at all.

abundance: -; d_gene: -; v_gene: TRBV19; j_gene: TRBJ2-1; CDR3aa: CASSGRESNEQFF; CDR3nt: TGTGCCAGTTCGGGCAGGGAGAGTAATGAGCAGTTCTTC
abundance: -; d_gene: -; v_gene: TRBV20-1; j_gene: TRBJ2-7; CDR3aa: CSARINLIVGEQYF; CDR3nt: TGCAGTGCTAGAATAAACTTAATCGTGGGGGAGCAGTACTTC
abundance: -; d_gene: -; v_gene: TRBV7-2; j_gene: TRBJ2-5; CDR3aa: CASSPRGWGLSTETQYF; CDR3nt: TGTGCCAGCAGCCCGAGGGGTTGGGGACTCTCCACCGAGACCCAGTACTTC
abundance: few; d_gene: -; v_gene: TRBV7-2; j_gene: TRBJ2-1; CDR3aa: CASSLSESSGQFF; CDR3nt: TGTGCCAGCAGCTTGAGTGAATCCTCCGGGCAGTTCTTC
abundance: few; d_gene: -; v_gene: TRBV20-1; j_gene: TRBJ1-1; CDR3aa: CSARPWDTEAFF; CDR3nt: TGCAGTGCTAGACCCTGGGACACTGAAGCTTTCTTT
abundance: few; d_gene: -; v_gene: TRBV20-1; j_gene: TRBJ1-2; CDR3aa: CSASRVANYGYTF; CDR3nt: TGCAGTGCTAGTAGGGTTGCTAACTATGGCTACACCTTC
abundance: -; d_gene: -; v_gene: TRBV6-1; j_gene: TRBJ2-7; CDR3aa: CASSEALIGQYF; CDR3nt: TGTGCCAGCAGTGAAGCGCTCATCGGGCAGTACTTC
abundance: -; d_gene: -; v_gene: TRBV20-1; j_gene: TRBJ1-4; CDR3aa: CSANLGTTNEKLFF; CDR3nt: TGCAGTGCTAACTTGGGTACAACTAATGAAAAACTGTTTTTT
abundance: -; d_gene: TRBD2; v_gene: TRBV27; j_gene: TRBJ2-3; CDR3aa: CASSLKGRGDLTDTQYF; CDR3nt: TGTGCCAGCAGTTTAAAAGGTCGGGGGGACCTCACAGATACGCAGTATTTT
abundance: few; d_gene: TRBD1; v_gene: TRBV6-2/TRBV6-3; j_gene: TRBJ1-2; CDR3aa: CASRDRVGGYTF; CDR3nt: TGTGCCAGCCGGGACAGGGTAGGCGGCTACACCTTC
abundance: few; d_gene: -; v_gene: TRBV20-1; j_gene: TRBJ2-3; CDR3aa: CSARAGFSDTQYF; CDR3nt: TGCAGTGCTAGAGCGGGTTTCTCAGATACGCAGTATTTT
abundance: few; d_gene: -; v_gene: TRBV7-9; j_gene: TRBJ2-5; CDR3aa: CASSLGGRHFGGETQYF; CDR3nt: TGTGCCAGCAGCTTAGGGGGACGCCACTTCGGCGGAGAGACCCAGTACTTC
abundance: -; d_gene: -; v_gene: TRBV7-9; j_gene: TRBJ2-1; CDR3aa: CASSLVGRGPSSYNEQFF; CDR3nt: TGTGCCAGCAGCTTAGTGGGTAGGGGCCCGAGCTCCTACAATGAGCAGTTCTTC
abundance: few; d_gene: -; v_gene: TRBV27; j_gene: TRBJ1-2; CDR3aa: CASSFLGVGYGYTF; CDR3nt: TGTGCCAGCAGTTTTCTTGGGGTGGGCTATGGCTACACCTTC
abundance: -; d_gene: TRBD1; v_gene: TRBV11-3; j_gene: TRBJ2-7; CDR3aa: CASSPGQGHSYEQYF; CDR3nt: TGTGCCAGCAGCCCGGGACAGGGTCACTCCTACGAGCAGTACTTC
abundance: -; d_gene: TRBD2; v_gene: TRBV20-1; j_gene: TRBJ2-1; CDR3aa: CSALTGTRGYNEQFF; CDR3nt: TGCAGTGCTCTAACCGGGACTAGAGGGTACAATGAGCAGTTCTTC
abundance: -; d_gene: -; v_gene: TRBV11-2; j_gene: TRBJ1-2; CDR3aa: CASSLEGNGYTF; CDR3nt: TGTGCCAGCAGCTTAGAGGGGAATGGCTACACCTTC
abundance: -; d_gene: TRBD1; v_gene: TRBV7-9; j_gene: TRBJ1-5; CDR3aa: CASSTRRTGDPTRYSNQPQHF; CDR3nt: TGTGCCAGCAGCACACGAAGGACAGGGGACCCAACCCGTTATAGCAATCAGCCCCAGCATTTT
abundance: -; d_gene: TRBD2; v_gene: TRBV5-4; j_gene: TRBJ2-3; CDR3aa: CASRQTSGGQGDTQYF; CDR3nt: TGTGCCAGCAGGCAGACTAGCGGGGGGCAGGGGGATACGCAGTATTTT
abundance: few; d_gene: TRBD1; v_gene: TRBV12-3/TRBV12-4; j_gene: TRBJ1-1; CDR3aa: CASINTGGTEAFF; CDR3nt: TGTGCCAGCATTAATACAGGGGGCACTGAAGCTTTCTTT
abundance: -; d_gene: -; v_gene: TRBV18; j_gene: TRBJ2-5; CDR3aa: CASSPPGQETQYF; CDR3nt: TGTGCCAGCTCACCACCGGGACAAGAGACCCAGTACTTC
abundance: -; d_gene: -; v_gene: TRBV21-1; j_gene: TRBJ2-5; CDR3aa: CASSKPLHPYQETQYF; CDR3nt: TGTGCCAGCAGCAAACCCCTCCACCCGTACCAAGAGACCCAGTACTTC
abundance: -; d_gene: -; v_gene: TRBV7-7; j_gene: TRBJ2-7; CDR3aa: CASSLDEETGNYEQYF; CDR3nt: TGTGCTAGCAGCCTAGACGAGGAGACTGGGAACTACGAGCAGTACTTC
abundance: few; d_gene: TRBD2; v_gene: TRBV27; j_gene: TRBJ2-1; CDR3aa: CASRPGLVYNEQFF; CDR3nt: TGTGCCAGCAGGCCGGGACTAGTCTACAATGAGCAGTTCTTC
abundance: few; d_gene: -; v_gene: TRBV24-1; j_gene: TRBJ1-5; CDR3aa: CATSEYRAGQPQHF; CDR3nt: TGTGCCACCAGTGAGTACAGGGCGGGTCAGCCCCAGCATTTT
abundance: -; d_gene: TRBD1; v_gene: TRBV2; j_gene: TRBJ1-2; CDR3aa: CASLPGQGGVGYGYTF; CDR3nt: TGTGCCAGCCTACCGGGACAGGGAGGTGTAGGCTATGGCTACACCTTC
abundance: -; d_gene: -; v_gene: TRBV2; j_gene: TRBJ2-3; CDR3aa: CASSPLPGMTDTQYF; CDR3nt: TGTGCCAGCAGCCCCCTGCCGGGAATGACAGATACGCAGTATTTT
abundance: few; d_gene: TRBD1; v_gene: TRBV19; j_gene: TRBJ1-2; CDR3aa: CASSPAGGGYGYTF; CDR3nt: TGTGCCAGTAGCCCCGCAGGGGGCGGCTATGGCTACACCTTC
abundance: -; d_gene: -; v_gene: TRBV6-5; j_gene: TRBJ1-6; CDR3aa: CASSYGGSNSPLHF; CDR3nt: TGTGCCAGCAGTTACGGGGGGTCCAATTCACCCCTCCACTTT
abundance: few; d_gene: TRBD1; v_gene: TRBV7-2; j_gene: TRBJ1-1; CDR3aa: CASSRAFGQGGGNRAFF; CDR3nt: TGTGCCAGCAGCCGCGCATTCGGACAGGGAGGGGGTAATCGAGCTTTCTTT
abundance: -; d_gene: -; v_gene: TRBV12-3/TRBV12-4; j_gene: TRBJ1-1; CDR3aa: CASSFQGIAEAFF; CDR3nt: TGTGCCAGCAGTTTCCAGGGTATCGCTGAAGCTTTCTTT
abundance: -; d_gene: TRBD1; v_gene: TRBV5-4; j_gene: TRBJ1-2; CDR3aa: CASSAHTGDNYGYTF; CDR3nt: TGTGCCAGCAGCGCACACACAGGGGACAACTATGGCTACACCTTC
abundance: -; d_gene: TRBD1; v_gene: TRBV20-1; j_gene: TRBJ1-4; CDR3aa: CSARPTGGEKLFF; CDR3nt: TGCAGTGCTAGACCCACAGGGGGGGAAAAACTGTTTTTT
abundance: -; d_gene: -; v_gene: TRBV7-2; j_gene: TRBJ2-1; CDR3aa: CASSLFYSYNEQFF; CDR3nt: TGTGCCAGCAGCTTATTTTACTCCTACAATGAGCAGTTCTTC
abundance: -; d_gene: -; v_gene: TRBV6-1; j_gene: TRBJ1-4; CDR3aa: CASSIRTTNEKLFF; CDR3nt: TGTGCCAGCAGTATCAGAACAACTAATGAAAAACTGTTTTTT
abundance: -; d_gene: -; v_gene: TRBV5-4; j_gene: TRBJ2-5; CDR3aa: CASSLVKGSKTQYF; CDR3nt: TGTGCCAGCAGCTTGGTTAAGGGTTCGAAGACCCAGTACTTC
abundance: -; d_gene: -; v_gene: TRBV5-4; j_gene: TRBJ2-5; CDR3aa: CASSLTVQETQYF; CDR3nt: TGTGCCAGCAGCTTGACAGTTCAAGAGACCCAGTACTTC